This T cell receptor beta chain was found in a study of blood T cell repertoires in COVID-19. Study-level background: Samples taken during acute and convalescent COVID-19 were collected in the United States, Italy and Spain. Sample material is recorded as cDNA or gDNA derived from T cells, B-cell-depleted T cells, or PBMCs.

Germline V gene data show CDR1 as SGHTA and CDR2 as FQGNSA. This CDR3 spans 13 amino acids. V lost 6 bases and J 1 base, leaving 9 bases between the germline ends. Authors' methods: Estimated nucleated cell counts came from reference gene primer amplification. Here immunoSEQ multiplex PCR was the method, and the copy in TCRdb shows in-frame clones only, minus some. V, J and clone size derive from that table, while D and trimming were established from the DNA sequence. Among approximately 150,000 clones, roughly 89% were seen once, and the ten largest hold over 8.5%. The TCR originated in a woman between 45 and 65 years old with active or convalescent COVID-19. The sample was peripheral blood. The rearrangement joins TRBV7-2 to TRBJ1-1, with D possibly being TRBD1 (5 bases). CDR3 DNA: TGTGCCAGCAGGGGGCAGGAGAACACTGAAGCTTTCTTT. Its translation: CASRGQENTEAFF.